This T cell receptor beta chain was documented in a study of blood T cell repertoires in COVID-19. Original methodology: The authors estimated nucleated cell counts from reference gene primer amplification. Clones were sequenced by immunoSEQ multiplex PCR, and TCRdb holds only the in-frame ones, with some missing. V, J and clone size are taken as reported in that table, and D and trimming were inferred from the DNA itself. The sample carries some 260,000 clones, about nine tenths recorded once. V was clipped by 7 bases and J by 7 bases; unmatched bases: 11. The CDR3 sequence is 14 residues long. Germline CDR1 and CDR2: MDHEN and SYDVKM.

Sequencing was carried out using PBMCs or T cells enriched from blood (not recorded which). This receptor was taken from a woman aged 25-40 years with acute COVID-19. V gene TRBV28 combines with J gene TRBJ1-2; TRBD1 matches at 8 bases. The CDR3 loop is CASNPAGGHGGYTF. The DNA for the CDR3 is TGTGCCAGCAACCCGGCAGGGGGCCACGGTGGCTACACCTTC.